Described below is a single T cell receptor (beta chain) sequence and its context. Its antigen is still unknown. Here immunoSEQ multiplex PCR was the method, and the copy in TCRdb shows in-frame clones only, minus some. This repertoire shows 130,000 to 150,000 clones, 70% to 90% found once; its top ten account for roughly 5.1%. This sample is drawn from a study of T cell responses to AZD1222 COVID-19 vaccine. Broader study findings: Mapped onto spike, vaccine-associated CD4 TCRs spanned it and were dominant at 160-218 and 743-854. Donors skewed white British and female; clonal diversity was possibly underestimated.

The CDR3 totals 14 residues. V lost 1 base, J lost 7 bases, and 16 bases lay in between. Germline V gene lookup returns CDR1 SQVTM and CDR2 ANQGSEA. This clonotype was sampled from an adult who received the AZD1222 COVID-19 vaccine. Material: peripheral blood, obtained 28 days after the second AZD1222 dose. The chain is built from TRBV29-1 and TRBJ1-1; possibly TRBD1 for D (5 bases). As DNA, the CDR3 is TGCAGCGTTGAAGGGCCGTGGGACGGCCGTGAAGCTTTCTTT. Amino acid sequence: CSVEGPWDGREAFF.